The rows below give T cell receptor beta chains drawn from one sample of a study of glioma-infiltrating T cells. Using its own MiXCR run on the multiplex PCR reads, TCRdb lists one record per CDR3 protein. The sample lists fewer than 200,000 distinct CDR3 sequences; 32% were seen once. The sample was glioma tissue, nonneoplastic brain tissue, or PBMCs (not recorded which). Receptors were obtained from a human donor with low-grade glioma or glioblastoma, undergoing nonglioma brain surgery, or in good health (not recorded which). The CDR3 runs from the conserved cysteine through the conserved F or W. A D gene is named only where the DNA matches it firmly. Clone sizes are given selectively: once, few, many, or a class where the clone is expanded.

once	TRBD1	TRBV20-1	TRBJ1-1	CSARDMGQGAHITFF	TGCAGTGCTAGGGATATGGGACAGGGGGCTCACATCACTTTCTTT
.	.	TRBV7-9	TRBJ2-5	CASSLAETHYF	TGTGCCAGCAGCTTAGCTGAGACCCATTACTTC
.	TRBD1	TRBV13	TRBJ2-7	CASSNKRTGGAGAYEQYF	TGTGCCAGCAGCAACAAGCGAACAGGGGGCGCGGGTGCCTACGAGCAGTACTTC
few	.	TRBV5-6	TRBJ2-5	CASSLEVRETQYF	TGTGCCAGCAGCTTGGAGGTTCGAGAGACCCAGTACTTC
many	.	TRBV7-2	TRBJ1-2	CASSEMFYGYTF	TGTGCCAGCAGCGAAATGTTCTATGGCTACACCTTC
many	.	TRBV27	TRBJ2-5	CASSRIPGQETQYF	TGTGCCAGCTCCCGAATACCGGGACAAGAGACCCAGTACTTC
many	TRBD2	TRBV6-2/TRBV6-3	TRBJ2-3	CASSYQTSGSQYF	TGTGCCAGCAGTTACCAGACTAGCGGGAGCCAGTATTTT
many	.	TRBV20-1	TRBJ2-1	CSASLIMRGNEQFF	TGCAGTGCTTCCCTTATAATGAGGGGAAATGAGCAGTTCTTC
.	TRBD2	TRBV18	TRBJ2-1	CASLMTAGDNEQFF	TGTGCCAGCTTAATGACAGCGGGGGACAATGAGCAGTTCTTC
many	.	TRBV6-1	TRBJ2-3	CASSDYSTDTQYF	TGTGCCAGCAGTGACTACAGCACAGATACGCAGTATTTT
few	TRBD1	TRBV19	TRBJ2-1	CASSSSPRDRGVF	TGTGCCAGTAGTAGTAGCCCAAGAGACAGGGGTGTCTTC
many	TRBD2	TRBV6-1	TRBJ2-7	CASSSPGHPGTSGYYEQYF	TGTGCCAGCAGTTCGCCGGGACACCCAGGGACTAGCGGTTACTACGAGCAGTACTTC
many	.	TRBV7-2	TRBJ2-7	CASSPEGRYGLEQYF	TGTGCCAGCAGCCCGGAGGGGCGCTATGGGCTCGAGCAGTACTTC
.	TRBD1	TRBV7-9	TRBJ2-7	CASSLSGGYYEQYF	TGTGCCAGCAGCTTATCAGGGGGATACTACGAGCAGTACTTC